The 14 T cell receptor beta chains listed next were all sequenced from one sample in a study of T cell changes during pregnancy in multiple sclerosis. TCRdb keeps only in-frame clones here, not all; method: immunoSEQ multiplex PCR. The table shows around 56,000 clones, with about 90% occurring only once. The specimen was CD4+ T cells from peripheral blood mononuclear cells, collected in the first trimester of pregnancy. The receptors derive from a female donor with multiple sclerosis, enrolled in a pregnancy study.

The chain couples TRBV7-8 to TRBJ2-4, with TRBD2 matching 8 bases. Germline trimming cut 1 base from V and 4 bases from J; bases unmatched to any gene: 6. There are 16 residues in the CDR3. In germline, CDR1 is SGHVS, CDR2 FQNEAQ. CDR3 amino acids: CASSLEGAGVKNIQYF. The CDR3, as DNA: TGTGCCAGCAGCTTAGAGGGAGCGGGGGTTAAAAACATTCAGTACTTC.

The J gene is TRBJ2-7, the V gene TRBV7-2; TRBD1 matches 10 bases. Germline assignment: CDR1 SGHTA and CDR2 FQGNSA. The junction had 10 bases not matched to a gene; V was cut back by 5 bases and J by 6 bases. CDR3 size: 15 residues. The CDR3 loop reads CASSPARGTGVEQYF. The CDR3, as DNA: TGTGCCAGCAGCCCGGCGAGGGGGACAGGGGTCGAGCAGTACTTC.

The CDR3 loop is CASSLEGTSGANTGELFF. In nucleotides, the CDR3 is TGCGCCAGCAGCTTGGAGGGGACTAGCGGGGCGAACACCGGGGAGCTGTTTTTT. The rearrangement joins TRBV5-1 to TRBJ2-2; TRBD2 matches 13 bases. The CDR3 totals 18 residues. CDR1 SGHRS and CDR2 YFSETQ come from the germline V gene. V was clipped by 0 bases and J by 0 bases; unmatched bases: 2. Full variable domain (remainder filled in from reference TRBV5-1 and TRBJ2-2): KAGVTQTPRYLIKTRGQQVTLSCSPISGHRSVSWYQQTPGQGLQFLFEYFSETQRNKGNFPGRFSGRQFSNSRSEMNVSTLELGDSALYLCASSLEGTSGANTGELFFGEGSRLTVL.

The chain has TRBV30 and TRBJ2-5, with D maybe TRBD2 (7 bases). The CDR3 is 13 residues long. Germline-derived CDR1 and CDR2 are GTSNPN and SVGIG (reference sequence). Trimming shortened V by 7 bases and J by 4 bases, and 16 bases separated the two germline ends. CDR3 bases: TGTGCCTTTTCAGGGCGGGGGCGAGAGACCCAGTACTTC. It specifies CAFSGRGRETQYF. Filled out from reference TRBV30 and TRBJ2-5, the complete variable domain reads SQTIHQWPATLVQPVGSPLSLECTVEGTSNPNLYWYRQAAGRGLQLLFYSVGIGQISSEVPQNLSASRPQDRQFILSSKKLLLSDSGFYLCAFSGRGRETQYFGPGTRLLVL.

This chain uses TRBV27 with TRBJ2-7; maybe TRBD1 (6 bases). CDR1 and CDR2 from the germline V gene are MNHEY and SMNVEV (reference sequence). The germline V and J ends were trimmed by 6 bases and 6 bases, with 12 bases remaining between them. The CDR3 contains 12 residues. CDR3 sequence: CASSRQAGEQYF. CDR3 sequence (DNA): TGTGCCAGCAGCAGACAGGCGGGCGAGCAGTACTTC.

This clone was recorded only once. The chain recombines TRBV7-2 with TRBJ1-5; D might be TRBD1 (5 bases). The ends were cut back, 4 bases at V and 3 bases at J, with 16 bases in the middle. The CDR3 runs 16 residues. Germline V lookup: CDR1 SGHTA, CDR2 FQGNSA. CDR3 sequence: CASSSTLDSPNQPQHF. For the CDR3, the DNA is TGTGCCAGCAGCTCCACCTTAGACAGCCCCAATCAGCCCCAGCATTTT.

For this clone: Other nucleotide sequences from this sample produce the same CDR3. This rearrangement joins TRBV7-2 to TRBJ1-1, with a possible D match to TRBD1 (5 bases). Trimming shortened V by 1 base and J by 5 bases, and 8 bases separated the two germline ends. CDR3 size: 13 residues. The germline CDR1 and CDR2 sequences are SGHTA and FQGNSA. CDR3 bases: TGTGCCAGCAGCTTAGAGGCAGGGACTGAAGCTTTCTTT. Its protein is CASSLEAGTEAFF.

The rearrangement links TRBV14 to TRBJ2-3, with 8 nucleotides matching TRBD1. With V trimmed by 7 bases and J by 5 bases, 5 bases remained unmatched. From germline, CDR1 is SGHDN and CDR2 FVKESK. The CDR3 length is 13 residues. The CDR3 DNA reads as TGTGCCAGCACCGGACAGGGAGGAGATACGCAGTATTTT. Translation gives CASTGQGGDTQYF.

The gene calls are TRBV9 and TRBJ2-7, with a tentative D call TRBD1 (5 bases). The CDR3 has 15 residues. In germline, CDR1 is SGDLS, CDR2 YYNGEE. Trimming took off 3 bases at V and 5 bases at J, with 18 bases between the two ends. The CDR3 reads CASSALGVEFDEQYF. The CDR3 DNA sequence: TGTGCCAGCAGCGCCCTAGGGGTAGAATTCGACGAGCAGTACTTC.

V is TRBV19 and J is TRBJ2-2; no clear D gene. Trimming cost V 5 bases and J 4 bases, with 14 bases left between them. From germline, CDR1 is LNHDA and CDR2 SQIVND (reference sequence). This CDR3 comprises 15 residues. CDR3 DNA: TGTGCCAGTAGTTTCGAGACTCACGGCACCGGGGAGCTGTTTTTT. Protein sequence: CASSFETHGTGELFF.

V usage is TRBV19 and J usage is TRBJ1-2, with TRBD1 identical over 7 bases. The CDR3 is 16 residues long. The germline V gene has CDR1 LNHDA and CDR2 SQIVND (reference sequence). J lost 2 bases, V lost 7 bases, and 13 bases had no gene match. CDR3 sequence (DNA): TGTGCCAGTATCAATACCGGGACAGCCGGCAACTATGGCTACACCTTC. Protein: CASINTGTAGNYGYTF.

The chain joins TRBV10-3 to TRBJ2-1; 8 bases map to TRBD2. Germline V gene lookup returns CDR1 ENHRY and CDR2 SYGVKD. V trimming: 6 bases; J trimming: 5 bases; junction bases outside the gene matches: 6. The CDR3 covers 14 residues. CDR3 sequence: CAIRSPGLDNEQFF. Here the CDR3 DNA reads TGTGCCATCAGATCGCCGGGACTAGACAATGAGCAGTTCTTC.

A note on this clone: One end of the junction varies from germline; a read error may be responsible. The gene calls are TRBV7-7 and TRBJ1-1, with no clear D. From germline, CDR1 is SSHAT and CDR2 FNYEAQ (reference sequence). The CDR3 has 13 amino acids. CDR3 DNA: TGTGCTAGCAGCCGGAGTGCGAACACTGAAGCTTTCTTT. It is translated as CASSRSANTEAFF.

The J gene is TRBJ2-3, the V gene TRBV9; TRBD2 agrees at 8 bases. The junction had 12 bases not matched to a gene; V was cut back by 5 bases and J by 1 base. The germline V gene has CDR1 SGDLS and CDR2 YYNGEE. The CDR3 runs to 17 residues. CDR3 amino acids: CASSKRGPGGGTDTQYF. As DNA, the CDR3 is TGTGCCAGCAGTAAAAGAGGACCCGGGGGGGGCACAGATACGCAGTATTTT.